In its sample, the clone carrying this TCR beta chain was seen a few times. Unique molecular identifiers were incorporated when the TCRbeta library was constructed. TCRdb re-called the PCR reads with MiXCR, one entry per CDR3 protein. The sample lists over 100,000 distinct CDR3 sequences; around a tenth were seen once. The sample is drawn from a study of T-cell reconstitution after alpha-beta-depleted transplantation in children. Per the germline V gene, CDR1 is SGHDT and CDR2 is YYEEEE. This CDR3 comprises 12 residues. V was trimmed by 0 bases and J by 11 bases, leaving 11 bases between them. The material was PBMCs, obtained before TCRalphabeta/CD19-depleted stem cell transplant. The TCR sequence derives from a boy younger than 10 with acute lymphoblastic leukemia, due to receive a stem cell transplant. The chain combines TRBV5-6 with TRBJ1-1; unclear D gene. This CDR3 reads CASSLGRAMAFF. Here the CDR3 DNA reads TGTGCCAGCAGCTTGGGAAGGGCTATGGCTTTCTTT.